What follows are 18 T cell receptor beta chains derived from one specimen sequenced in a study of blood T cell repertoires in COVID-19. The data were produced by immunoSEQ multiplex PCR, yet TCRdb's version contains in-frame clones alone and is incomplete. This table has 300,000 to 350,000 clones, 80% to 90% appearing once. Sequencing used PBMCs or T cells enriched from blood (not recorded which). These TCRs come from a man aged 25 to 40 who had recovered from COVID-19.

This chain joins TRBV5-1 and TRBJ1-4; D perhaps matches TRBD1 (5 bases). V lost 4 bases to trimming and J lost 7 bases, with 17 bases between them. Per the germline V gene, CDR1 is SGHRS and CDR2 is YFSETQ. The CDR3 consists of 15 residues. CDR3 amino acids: CASSAREVGVEKLFF. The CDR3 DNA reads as TGCGCCAGCAGCGCCCGAGAAGTAGGGGTTGAAAAACTGTTTTTT.

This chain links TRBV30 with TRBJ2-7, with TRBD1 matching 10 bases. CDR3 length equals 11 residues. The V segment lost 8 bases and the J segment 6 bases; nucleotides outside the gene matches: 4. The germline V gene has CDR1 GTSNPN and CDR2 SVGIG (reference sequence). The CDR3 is CAGGQGSEQYF. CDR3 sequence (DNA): TGTGCCGGGGGACAGGGGAGCGAGCAGTACTTC. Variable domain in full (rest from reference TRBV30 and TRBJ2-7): SQTIHQWPATLVQPVGSPLSLECTVEGTSNPNLYWYRQAAGRGLQLLFYSVGIGQISSEVPQNLSASRPQDRQFILSSKKLLLSDSGFYLCAGGQGSEQYFGPGTRLTVT.

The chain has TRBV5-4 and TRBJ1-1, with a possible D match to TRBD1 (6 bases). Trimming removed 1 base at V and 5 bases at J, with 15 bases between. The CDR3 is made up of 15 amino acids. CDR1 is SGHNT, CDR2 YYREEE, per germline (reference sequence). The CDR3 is CASSLIAGEGTEAFF. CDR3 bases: TGTGCCAGCAGCTTGATAGCAGGGGAAGGAACTGAAGCTTTCTTT. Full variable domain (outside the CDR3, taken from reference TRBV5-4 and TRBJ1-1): ETGVTQSPTHLIKTRGQQVTLRCSSQSGHNTVSWYQQALGQGPQFIFQYYREEENGRGNFPPRFSGLQFPNYSSELNVNALELDDSALYLCASSLIAGEGTEAFFGQGTRLTVV.

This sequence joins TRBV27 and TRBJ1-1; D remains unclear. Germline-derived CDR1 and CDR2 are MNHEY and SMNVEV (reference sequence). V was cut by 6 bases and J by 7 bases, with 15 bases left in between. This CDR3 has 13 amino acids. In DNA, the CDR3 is TGTGCCAGCAGCCAAAATCCAGAGGATGAAGCTTTCTTT. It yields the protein CASSQNPEDEAFF.

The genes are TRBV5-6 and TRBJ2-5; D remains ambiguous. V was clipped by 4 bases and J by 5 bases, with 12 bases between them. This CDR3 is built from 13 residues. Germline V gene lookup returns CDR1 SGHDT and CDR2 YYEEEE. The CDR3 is CASSPSRVETQYF. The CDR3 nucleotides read TGTGCCAGCAGCCCCTCCCGGGTCGAGACCCAGTACTTC.

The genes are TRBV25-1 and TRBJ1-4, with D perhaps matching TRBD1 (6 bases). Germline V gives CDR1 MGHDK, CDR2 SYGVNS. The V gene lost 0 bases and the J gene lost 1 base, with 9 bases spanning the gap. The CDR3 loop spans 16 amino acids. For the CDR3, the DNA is TGTGCCAGCAGTGAATATAGGGGGGGAACTAATGAAAAACTGTTTTTT. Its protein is CASSEYRGGTNEKLFF.

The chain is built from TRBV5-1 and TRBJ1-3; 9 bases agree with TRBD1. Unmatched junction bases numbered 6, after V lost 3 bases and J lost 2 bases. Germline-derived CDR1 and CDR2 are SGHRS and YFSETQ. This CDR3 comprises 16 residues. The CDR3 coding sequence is TGCGCCAGCAGCTCGGGACAGGGAGCTGCTGGAAACACCATATATTTT. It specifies CASSSGQGAAGNTIYF.

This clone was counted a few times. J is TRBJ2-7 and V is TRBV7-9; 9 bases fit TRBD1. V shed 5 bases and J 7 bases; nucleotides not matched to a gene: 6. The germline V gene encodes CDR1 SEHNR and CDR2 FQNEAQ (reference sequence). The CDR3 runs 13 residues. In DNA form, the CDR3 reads TGTGCCAGCAGCCGGGACAGGGACAGTGAGCAGTACTTC. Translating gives CASSRDRDSEQYF.

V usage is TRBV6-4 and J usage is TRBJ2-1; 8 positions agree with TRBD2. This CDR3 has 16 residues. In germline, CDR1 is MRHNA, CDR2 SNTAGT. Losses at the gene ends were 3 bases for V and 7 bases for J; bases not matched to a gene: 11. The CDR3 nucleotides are TGTGCCAGCAGTGATTCGGGTAGCGGGGAATGGAATGAGCAGTTCTTC. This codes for CASSDSGSGEWNEQFF.

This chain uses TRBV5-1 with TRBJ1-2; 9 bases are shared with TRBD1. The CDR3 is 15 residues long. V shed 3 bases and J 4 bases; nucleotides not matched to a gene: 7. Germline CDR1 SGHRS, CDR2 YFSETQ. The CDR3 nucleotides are TGCGCCAGCAGCTCACAGGGGGCGGTCGGCTATGGCTACACCTTC. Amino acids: CASSSQGAVGYGYTF. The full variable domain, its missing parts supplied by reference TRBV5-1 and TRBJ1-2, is KAGVTQTPRYLIKTRGQQVTLSCSPISGHRSVSWYQQTPGQGLQFLFEYFSETQRNKGNFPGRFSGRQFSNSRSEMNVSTLELGDSALYLCASSSQGAVGYGYTFGSGTRLTVV.

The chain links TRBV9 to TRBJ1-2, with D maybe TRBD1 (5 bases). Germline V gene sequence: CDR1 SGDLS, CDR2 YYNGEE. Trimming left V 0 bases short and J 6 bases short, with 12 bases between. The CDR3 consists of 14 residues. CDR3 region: CASSVGAGGNGYTF. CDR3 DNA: TGTGCCAGCAGCGTAGGAGCGGGGGGGAATGGCTACACCTTC.

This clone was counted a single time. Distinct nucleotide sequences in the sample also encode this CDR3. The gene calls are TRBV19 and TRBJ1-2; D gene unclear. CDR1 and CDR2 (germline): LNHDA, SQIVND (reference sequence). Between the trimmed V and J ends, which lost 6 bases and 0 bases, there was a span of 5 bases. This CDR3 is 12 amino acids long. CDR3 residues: CASRAANYGYTF. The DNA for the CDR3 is TGTGCCAGTAGGGCGGCTAACTATGGCTACACCTTC.

The CDR3, as DNA: TGTGCCAGCAGCCAAGAGACAGGGTGGAACACCGGGGAGCTGTTTTTT. This sequence encodes CASSQETGWNTGELFF. The V gene is TRBV4-2, the J gene TRBJ2-2; 7 bases fit TRBD1. CDR1 and CDR2 (germline): LGHNA, YNFKEQ. J gave up 1 base and V 0 bases, and 2 bases lay outside the gene matches. This CDR3 region has 16 residues.

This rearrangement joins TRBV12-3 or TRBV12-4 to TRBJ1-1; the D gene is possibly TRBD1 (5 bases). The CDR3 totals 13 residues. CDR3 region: CVTARREGTEAFF. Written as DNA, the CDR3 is TGTGTCACAGCTCGCAGGGAAGGAACTGAAGCTTTCTTT.

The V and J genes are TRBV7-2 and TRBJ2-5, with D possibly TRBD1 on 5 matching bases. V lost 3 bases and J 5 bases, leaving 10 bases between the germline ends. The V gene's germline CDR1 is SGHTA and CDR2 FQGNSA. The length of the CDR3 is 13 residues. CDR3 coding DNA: TGTGCCAGCAGCTTCGGCAGGGCGGAGACCCAGTACTTC. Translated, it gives CASSFGRAETQYF.

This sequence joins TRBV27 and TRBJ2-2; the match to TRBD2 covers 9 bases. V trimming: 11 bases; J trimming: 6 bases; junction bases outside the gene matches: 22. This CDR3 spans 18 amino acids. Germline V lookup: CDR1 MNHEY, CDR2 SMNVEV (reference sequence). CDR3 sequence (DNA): TGTGCCTCCTCCCCGGGCGGGCGGGGGGGCCAGAGGGCCGGGGAGCTGTTTTTT. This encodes CASSPGGRGGQRAGELFF.

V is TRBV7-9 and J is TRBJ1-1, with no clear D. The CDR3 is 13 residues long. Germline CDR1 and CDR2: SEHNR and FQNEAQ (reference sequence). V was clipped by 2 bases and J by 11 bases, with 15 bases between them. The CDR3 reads CASSLSLPNRAFF. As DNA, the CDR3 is TGTGCCAGCAGCTTATCCCTACCTAACCGCGCTTTCTTT.

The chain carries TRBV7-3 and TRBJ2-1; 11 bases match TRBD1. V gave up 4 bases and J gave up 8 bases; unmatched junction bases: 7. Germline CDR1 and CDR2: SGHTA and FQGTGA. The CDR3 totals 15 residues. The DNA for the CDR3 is TGTGCCAGCAGCTCCGGGACAGGGGGTTACCATGAGCAGTTCTTC. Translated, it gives CASSSGTGGYHEQFF.